This TCR beta chain was captured in a study of beta chain features in type 1 diabetes. About the study: The patients were much like the healthy donors in age, gender and cell yields. Sorted cells examined across all samples numbered some 98 million. Overall study results and limits: In all four CD4+ subsets, TCRB CDR3 length was significantly, moderately reduced in type 1 diabetes. PCR could preferentially amplify shorter templates, alike in patients and controls. Compared to healthy donors, patients appeared to have naive, central memory and Treg TCRB repertoires that were more alike.

Expressed TCRB transcripts were sequenced after all isolated RNA was converted to cDNA. Produced via immunoSEQ multiplex PCR; TCRdb's table is partial and in-frame only. The table shows more than 300,000 clones, with around 9.6% occurring only once. This clone showed up just a few times. Its antigen is undetermined. This CDR3 has 16 amino acids. Germline CDR1 SGHVS, CDR2 FQNEAQ. Trimming took off 5 bases at V and 3 bases at J, with 18 bases between the two ends. The material sequenced was central memory CD4+ T cells from blood. The TCR sequence derives from a man aged 25 to 40 with type 1 diabetes. V gene TRBV7-8 combines with J gene TRBJ2-3; D gene uncertain. The CDR3 loop is CASSTHGYGRTDTQYF. Here the CDR3 DNA reads TGTGCCAGCAGCACCCACGGATACGGAAGAACAGATACGCAGTATTTT.